Presented here are 32 T cell receptor beta chains from one specimen sequenced in a study of blood T cell repertoires in COVID-19. Clones were read by immunoSEQ multiplex PCR, and TCRdb kept only the in-frame ones, dropping some. The table shows about 100,000 clones, with under 90% occurring only once. Material for sequencing was peripheral blood. Receptors were obtained from a human donor in a cohort sampled during active COVID-19.

The chain uses TRBV19 and TRBJ2-7; 8 bases match TRBD1. The CDR3 spans 14 residues. CDR1 and CDR2 (germline): LNHDA, SQIVND (reference sequence). After removal of 1 base from V and 4 bases from J, the junction contained 3 bases not matched to a gene. The DNA for the CDR3 is TGTGCCAGTAGTATAGGACAGGGGAGGTACGAGCAGTACTTC. This codes for CASSIGQGRYEQYF.

The gene calls are TRBV27 and TRBJ1-5; no clear D. CDR1 is MNHEY, CDR2 SMNVEV, per germline (reference sequence). V was pared by 2 bases and J by 1 base, with 9 bases between. The CDR3 is made up of 15 amino acids. The DNA for the CDR3 is TGTGCCAGCAGTTTAACCGTGGGCAGCAATCAGCCCCAGCATTTT. This gives the protein CASSLTVGSNQPQHF.

The rearrangement uses TRBV30 and TRBJ1-6; 8 bases fit TRBD1. The V gene end was trimmed by 2 bases and the J gene end by 7 bases; junction bases not matched to a gene: 7. Germline V lookup: CDR1 GTSNPN, CDR2 SVGIG (reference sequence). This CDR3 spans 15 amino acids. CDR3 nucleotides: TGTGCCTGGAGTTCCGACAGGGGAAGAAATTCACCCCTCCACTTT. This gives the protein CAWSSDRGRNSPLHF.

V is TRBV5-4 and J is TRBJ2-2; D remains unclear. Trimming pared 0 bases from V and 1 base from J, leaving 4 bases between. The germline V gene has CDR1 SGHNT and CDR2 YYREEE (reference sequence). The CDR3 runs 14 residues. The CDR3 is CASSLDWNTGELFF. CDR3 DNA sequence: TGTGCCAGCAGCTTGGACTGGAACACCGGGGAGCTGTTTTTT. The full variable domain, in which reference TRBV5-4 and TRBJ2-2 provide the parts outside the CDR3, is ETGVTQSPTHLIKTRGQQVTLRCSSQSGHNTVSWYQQALGQGPQFIFQYYREEENGRGNFPPRFSGLQFPNYSSELNVNALELDDSALYLCASSLDWNTGELFFGEGSRLTVL.

The gene calls are TRBV3-1 (or the pseudogene TRBV3-2) and TRBJ2-5; 7 bases are a match to TRBD1. CDR3 length equals 15 residues. The J segment lost 5 bases and the V segment lost 3 bases, leaving 9 bases of the junction unmatched. Germline V gene data show CDR1 as LGHDT and CDR2 as YNNKEL (reference sequence). The CDR3 nucleotides read TGTGCCAGCAGCCAGAGGGACAGAAACGAGGAGACCCAGTACTTC. Encoded protein: CASSQRDRNEETQYF.

This chain links TRBV7-2 with TRBJ1-5; perhaps TRBD1 as D (5 bases). Germline CDR1 and CDR2: SGHTA and FQGNSA. V was clipped by 0 bases and J by 4 bases, with 10 bases between them. The CDR3 runs to 15 residues. The CDR3, as DNA: TGTGCCAGCAGCTTAGCTAAACAGGCTAATCAGCCCCAGCATTTT. This codes for CASSLAKQANQPQHF.

V gene TRBV29-1 combines with J gene TRBJ1-2; D possibly corresponds to TRBD1 (6 bases). The length of the CDR3 is 11 residues. The germline V and J ends were trimmed by 4 bases and 8 bases, with 11 bases remaining between them. CDR1 SQVTM and CDR2 ANQGSEA come from the germline V gene. The CDR3 reads CSVVGAWGYTF. The CDR3 DNA is TGCAGCGTTGTGGGGGCATGGGGCTACACCTTC.

The V gene is TRBV4-3, the J gene TRBJ1-5; D might be TRBD1 (5 bases). The germline V gene has CDR1 LGHNA and CDR2 YSLEER. V dropped 0 bases and J dropped 6 bases, with 9 bases sitting between them. This CDR3 has 14 amino acids. For the CDR3, the DNA is TGCGCCAGCAGCCAAGATAATCAGGGTCAGCCCCAGCATTTT. As protein: CASSQDNQGQPQHF.

In DNA form, the CDR3 reads TGTGCCAGTAGTATTCACGGCTCCTACGAGCAGTACTTC. Its protein is CASSIHGSYEQYF. The genes are TRBV19 and TRBJ2-7; D call uncertain. Between the trimmed V and J ends, which lost 3 bases and 0 bases, there was a span of 6 bases. The CDR3 spans 13 residues. Germline V CDR1 and CDR2: LNHDA, SQIVND (reference sequence).

This chain uses TRBV6-2 or TRBV6-3 with TRBJ2-7, with 7 positions matching TRBD1. The germline gives CDR1 MNHEY, CDR2 SVGEGT. This CDR3 comprises 15 residues. With V trimmed by 1 base and J by 1 base, 4 bases remained unmatched. The CDR3 protein is CASSYLGQQSYEQYF. The CDR3 nucleotides are TGTGCCAGCAGTTACTTGGGACAGCAATCCTACGAGCAGTACTTC.

The chain couples TRBV5-1 to TRBJ1-5, with TRBD1 as a possible D gene (5 bases). The CDR3 totals 16 residues. Germline assignment: CDR1 SGHRS and CDR2 YFSETQ. V was pared by 4 bases and J by 4 bases, with 18 bases between. The CDR3 loop is CASSVQPSGGNQPQHF. In DNA form, the CDR3 reads TGCGCCAGCAGCGTACAACCATCCGGGGGAAATCAGCCCCAGCATTTT.

This chain links TRBV6-2 or TRBV6-3 with TRBJ1-5, with D possibly TRBD1 on 6 matching bases. Germline CDR1 and CDR2: MNHEY and SVGEGT. V was shortened by 0 bases and J by 6 bases, with 24 bases between the two germline ends. The CDR3 runs to 19 residues. CDR3 residues: CASSYSLSVHQGQAQPQHF. Here the CDR3 DNA reads TGTGCCAGCAGTTACTCGCTGTCGGTTCACCAGGGGCAAGCTCAGCCCCAGCATTTT.

This clone was found once. The chain is built from TRBV25-1 and TRBJ1-4; no clear D gene. The CDR3 length is 18 residues. In germline, CDR1 is MGHDK, CDR2 SYGVNS. Deletions cut 5 bases from V and 4 bases from J, with 23 bases between. The CDR3 is CASSRIRVGGEYNEKLFF. In DNA, the CDR3 is TGTGCCAGCAGTCGAATAAGAGTAGGCGGGGAGTATAATGAAAAACTGTTTTTT.

This chain's CDR3 is CASSYSTPPSGRGRNEQFF. The DNA for the CDR3 is TGTGCCAGCAGTTACTCGACCCCCCCTAGCGGGAGAGGAAGGAATGAGCAGTTCTTC. The V call is TRBV6-8, the J call TRBJ2-1; 10 nucleotides align to TRBD2. Germline values: CDR1 MNHGY, CDR2 SAAAGT. The CDR3 sequence is 19 residues long. After removal of 0 bases from V and 7 bases from J, the junction contained 15 bases not matched to a gene.

The chain has TRBV18 and TRBJ2-5; 7 positions match TRBD2. V lost 3 bases, J lost 4 bases, and 5 bases stayed unmatched. CDR1 is KGHSH and CDR2 is LQKENI in the germline V gene. The CDR3 is made up of 14 amino acids. CDR3 region: CASSPGGTGETQYF. The CDR3, as DNA: TGTGCCAGCTCACCCGGGGGGACGGGAGAGACCCAGTACTTC. The variable domain in full, with the rest retrieved from reference TRBV18 and TRBJ2-5, is NAGVMQNPRHLVRRRGQEARLRCSPMKGHSHVYWYRQLPEEGLKFMVYLQKENIIDESGMPKERFSAEFPKEGPSILRIQQVVRGDSAAYFCASSPGGTGETQYFGPGTRLLVL.

CDR3 sequence reads: CASSQETGGKIDTQYF. Here the CDR3 DNA reads TGTGCCAGCAGCCAAGAGACAGGGGGAAAAATAGATACGCAGTATTTT. The gene calls are TRBV5-6 and TRBJ2-3; TRBD1 matches at 9 bases. This CDR3 is 16 amino acids long. Trimming took 4 bases from V and 5 from J; bases not matched to a gene: 11. Germline lookup yields CDR1 SGHDT and CDR2 YYEEEE.

The chain joins TRBV27 to TRBJ2-1; 8 bases line up with TRBD2. Trimming cost V 3 bases and J 8 bases; bases outside gene matches: 15. The CDR3 covers 17 residues. From germline, CDR1 is MNHEY and CDR2 SMNVEV (reference sequence). The CDR3 is CASSFRRFGSGKHEQFF. In DNA form, the CDR3 reads TGTGCCAGCAGTTTCCGACGCTTTGGTAGCGGGAAGCATGAGCAGTTCTTC.

This clone was seen a few times. In nucleotides, the CDR3 is TGTGCCAGCAGGCGACAGGTCTGGGATGAGCAGTTCTTC. It specifies CASRRQVWDEQFF. The chain has TRBV12-3 or TRBV12-4 and TRBJ2-1; TRBD1 might be the D (6 bases). Trimming removed 6 bases from V and 8 bases from J, with 14 bases in between. This CDR3 is 13 amino acids long.

This clone has just one count. The chain joins TRBV4-3 to TRBJ2-1, with 8 positions matching TRBD1. Germline trimming cut 0 bases from V and 1 base from J; bases unmatched to any gene: 8. The CDR3 sequence is 18 residues long. Germline lookup yields CDR1 LGHNA and CDR2 YSLEER. CDR3: CASSQDWTGSRSYNEQFF. CDR3 coding DNA: TGCGCCAGCAGCCAAGACTGGACAGGGAGTAGGTCCTACAATGAGCAGTTCTTC.

The rearrangement joins TRBV7-9 to TRBJ2-5; 12 positions match TRBD2. V gave up 5 bases and J gave up 6 bases; unmatched junction bases: 10. Germline CDR1 and CDR2: SEHNR and FQNEAQ (reference sequence). CDR3 length: 16 amino acids. Here the CDR3 reads CASSHRTSGIEKTQYF. The CDR3 coding sequence is TGTGCCAGCAGCCATAGGACTAGCGGGATAGAAAAGACCCAGTACTTC. Drawing the rest from reference TRBV7-9 and TRBJ2-5, the complete variable domain is DTGVSQNPRHKITKRGQNVTFRCDPISEHNRLYWYRQTLGQGPEFLTYFQNEAQLEKSRLLSDRFSAERPKGSFSTLEIQRTEQGDSAMYLCASSHRTSGIEKTQYFGPGTRLLVL.

This chain links TRBV14 with TRBJ2-1; no clear D gene. The CDR3 has 12 residues. V shed 3 bases and J shed 10 bases, with 10 bases lying between them. CDR1 SGHDN and CDR2 FVKESK come from the germline V gene. CDR3 nucleotide sequence: TGTGCCAGCAGCCACGGGTTTGGCGAGCAGTTCTTC. Protein: CASSHGFGEQFF.

CDR3 amino acids: CASSLGAGSYNEQFF. The CDR3 DNA is TGTGCCAGCAGCTTGGGGGCGGGCTCCTACAATGAGCAGTTCTTC. The rearrangement uses TRBV7-2 and TRBJ2-1; weak D call: TRBD1 (6 bases). This CDR3 has 15 amino acids. In germline, CDR1 is SGHTA, CDR2 FQGNSA. The ends were cut back, 3 bases at V and 0 bases at J, with 9 bases in the middle. Drawing the rest from reference TRBV7-2 and TRBJ2-1, the complete variable domain is GAGVSQSPSNKVTEKGKDVELRCDPISGHTALYWYRQSLGQGLEFLIYFQGNSAPDKSGLPSDRFSAERTGGSVSTLTIQRTQQEDSAVYLCASSLGAGSYNEQFFGPGTRLTVL.

This clone was seen a few times. The rearrangement links TRBV4-1 to TRBJ1-6; 8 nucleotides agree with TRBD1. The V gene's germline CDR1 is MGHRA and CDR2 YSYEKL. The CDR3 runs to 17 residues. Trimming at V came to 0 bases and at J to 5 bases, leaving 6 bases not matched to a gene. CDR3 in DNA: TGCGCCAGCAGCCAAGATAACCAGGGGGCGAATAATTCACCCCTCCACTTT. Encoded protein: CASSQDNQGANNSPLHF.

The V call is TRBV5-4, the J call TRBJ2-7, with D perhaps matching TRBD2 (5 bases). Germline lookup yields CDR1 SGHNT and CDR2 YYREEE (reference sequence). Trimming removed 0 bases at V and 5 bases at J, with 9 bases between. The CDR3 sequence is 13 residues long. The CDR3 spells CASSLGQRNEQYF. CDR3 in DNA: TGTGCCAGCAGCTTGGGTCAGCGGAACGAGCAGTACTTC.

This chain links TRBV5-1 with TRBJ2-3; D gene ambiguous. CDR1 and CDR2 (germline): SGHRS, YFSETQ. CDR3 length: 17 residues. With 6 bases removed from V and 0 bases from J, the gap between germline ends came to 20 bases. CDR3 sequence: CASKPTLTFTSTDTQYF. The CDR3 coding sequence is TGCGCCAGCAAGCCCACCCTGACATTTACTAGCACAGATACGCAGTATTTT.

This clone turned up a few times. The chain carries TRBV19 and TRBJ2-3, with D tentatively TRBD1 (6 bases). V gave up 2 bases and J gave up 6 bases, with 15 bases separating them. Germline V gives CDR1 LNHDA, CDR2 SQIVND (reference sequence). This CDR3 spans 15 amino acids. DNA for the CDR3: TGTGCCAGTAGTATAACAGGGACAACCAGGGATACGCAGTATTTT. Amino acids: CASSITGTTRDTQYF.

A single count supports this clone. V gene TRBV5-1 combines with J gene TRBJ2-3; D uncertain. The V and J ends lost 3 bases and 3 bases respectively, with 14 bases between them. Per the germline V gene, CDR1 is SGHRS and CDR2 is YFSETQ. The CDR3 loop spans 15 amino acids. CDR3 DNA sequence: TGCGCCAGCAGCTCGGATCTTTCACAGACAGATACGCAGTATTTT. Its translation: CASSSDLSQTDTQYF.

This clone has a single count. The chain uses TRBV20-1 and TRBJ2-3; 15 bases are shared with TRBD2. Per the germline V gene, CDR1 is DFQATT and CDR2 is SNEGSKA (reference sequence). J gave up 5 bases and V 3 bases, and 9 bases lay outside the gene matches. This CDR3 has 17 amino acids. The CDR3 loop reads CSASGGTSGGMIDTQYF. The CDR3 DNA sequence: TGCAGTGCTAGTGGCGGGACTAGCGGGGGGATGATAGATACGCAGTATTTT.

The rearrangement joins TRBV11-2 to TRBJ2-3, with 8 bases identical to TRBD1. CDR3 length: 15 residues. Germline lookup yields CDR1 SGHAT and CDR2 FQNNGV. Trimming took 5 bases from V and 2 from J; bases not matched to a gene: 6. The CDR3 loop reads CASSPSTGATDTQYF. The CDR3 DNA sequence: TGTGCCAGCAGCCCCTCGACAGGGGCCACAGATACGCAGTATTTT.

Details on this clone: Additional DNA sequences in this sample encode the identical CDR3. The chain recombines TRBV5-1 with TRBJ1-2; 7 positions match TRBD1. V was clipped by 3 bases and J by 5 bases; unmatched bases: 4. The CDR3 extends over 13 amino acids. The germline gives CDR1 SGHRS, CDR2 YFSETQ. CDR3 nucleotide sequence: TGCGCCAGCAGCTGGGACAGACTGTATGGCTACACCTTC. Amino acid sequence: CASSWDRLYGYTF.

The rearrangement uses TRBV2 and TRBJ2-1, with D tentatively TRBD2 (5 bases). The germline V gene has CDR1 SNHLY and CDR2 FYNNEI. Trimming stripped 7 bases from V and 9 bases from J, with 16 bases between. CDR3 length: 13 amino acids. The CDR3 nucleotides read TGTGCCAGCAATCCGGACCCGAGGGCTGAGCAGTTCTTC. This sequence encodes CASNPDPRAEQFF.

This clone was detected once. V usage is TRBV19 and J usage is TRBJ1-5; the match to TRBD1 covers 8 bases. There are 14 residues in the CDR3. V dropped 8 bases and J dropped 5; count of bases not matched to a gene: 8. Germline values: CDR1 LNHDA, CDR2 SQIVND (reference sequence). The CDR3 region is CASQTGGDYQPQHF. The DNA of the CDR3 is TGTGCCAGTCAAACAGGGGGGGACTATCAGCCCCAGCATTTT.